These 32 T cell receptor beta chains originate from one sample sequenced in a study of T-cell memory formation after mild COVID-19. From the 5' RACE reads, TCRdb called clonotypes with MiXCR, one entry per CDR3 protein. The repertoire holds a few hundred thousand distinct CDR3 sequences, with around 28% as singletons. Source material: PBMCs or a T cell subset sorted from them (not recorded which). These receptors all stem from an adult woman who had mild COVID-19 (a few samples of this study predate the infection). Cell type and time point are not known.

This clonotype appeared a few times. The DNA of the CDR3 is TGTGCCAGCAGGCGGCGGGCGGAAGCAAATGAGCAGTTCTTC. It codes for CASRRRAEANEQFF. This chain links TRBV12-3 or TRBV12-4 with TRBJ2-1; weak D call: TRBD2 (5 bases). Trimming shortened V by 6 bases and J by 7 bases, and 16 bases separated the two germline ends. The CDR3 has 14 amino acids.

This clonotype was seen a handful of times. The chain joins TRBV20-1 to TRBJ2-1, with D tentatively TRBD2 (5 bases). Deletions cut 4 bases from V and 4 bases from J, with 11 bases between. Germline CDR1 DFQATT, CDR2 SNEGSKA (reference sequence). The CDR3 totals 13 residues. CDR3 nucleotide sequence: TGCAGTGCTATCCGGACTGATTACAATGAGCAGTTCTTC. The encoded protein is CSAIRTDYNEQFF.

The rearrangement uses TRBV5-1 and TRBJ2-1, with TRBD1 matching over 11 bases. The CDR3 spans 14 residues. The trim removed 4 bases at V and 8 bases at J, leaving 5 bases unmatched. Germline lookup yields CDR1 SGHRS and CDR2 YFSETQ. CDR3 DNA sequence: TGCGCCAGCAGCCGGGGACAGGGGGGCGATGAGCAGTTCTTC. It is translated as CASSRGQGGDEQFF. The complete variable domain, with remaining parts taken from reference TRBV5-1 and TRBJ2-1, reads KAGVTQTPRYLIKTRGQQVTLSCSPISGHRSVSWYQQTPGQGLQFLFEYFSETQRNKGNFPGRFSGRQFSNSRSEMNVSTLELGDSALYLCASSRGQGGDEQFFGPGTRLTVL.

This clonotype was found a few times. J is TRBJ2-1 and V is TRBV7-9; TRBD2 matches at 12 bases. The length of the CDR3 is 16 residues. The V gene end was trimmed by 9 bases and the J gene end by 4 bases; junction bases not matched to a gene: 10. The V gene's germline CDR1 is SEHNR and CDR2 FQNEAQ (reference sequence). The CDR3 sequence: CASQERTSGNYNEQFF. The CDR3 DNA reads TGTGCCAGTCAGGAACGGACTAGCGGGAATTACAATGAGCAGTTCTTC.

This chain connects TRBV20-1 to TRBJ1-4, with D possibly being TRBD1 (5 bases). Trimming took 5 bases from V and 2 from J, leaving 15 bases between them. Per germline, CDR1 DFQATT and CDR2 SNEGSKA (reference sequence). This CDR3 has 15 residues. CDR3 loop: CSARPGRGTNEKLFF. As DNA, the CDR3 is TGCAGTGCTCGCCCAGGGCGGGGGACTAATGAAAAACTGTTTTTT.

This clonotype was detected only a few times. The rearrangement joins TRBV12-3 or TRBV12-4 to TRBJ2-7; weak D call: TRBD1 (6 bases). The CDR3 length is 13 residues. Trimming took 6 bases from V and 2 from J, leaving 11 bases between them. The CDR3 coding sequence is TGTGCCAGCAGCTGGGACAACCCCTACGAGCAGTACTTC. Protein product: CASSWDNPYEQYF.

This clonotype came up a few times. The rearrangement links TRBV7-2 to TRBJ2-4; 8 bases are a match to TRBD2. V lost 6 bases, J lost 9 bases, and 10 bases stayed unmatched. Germline-derived CDR1 and CDR2 are SGHTA and FQGNSA. The CDR3 runs 14 residues. The CDR3 DNA follows: TGTGCCAGCAGTCTAGCGGGCCCGGGGGCCATTCAGTACTTC. Protein sequence: CASSLAGPGAIQYF.

The chain's CDR3 is CASSQGTSGGAVSDTQYF. The DNA for the CDR3 is TGCGCCAGCAGCCAAGGGACTAGCGGGGGGGCTGTGTCAGATACGCAGTATTTT. The V gene is TRBV4-1, the J gene TRBJ2-3, with TRBD2 matching 15 bases. Germline V gives CDR1 MGHRA, CDR2 YSYEKL. The CDR3 extends over 18 amino acids. J lost 4 bases, V lost 1 base, and 6 bases had no gene match.

This clonotype has at least ten counts. This chain links TRBV20-1 with TRBJ1-2, with TRBD1 matching 7 bases. CDR3 size: 15 residues. Losses at the gene ends were 0 bases for V and 4 bases for J; bases not matched to a gene: 8. From germline, CDR1 is DFQATT and CDR2 SNEGSKA (reference sequence). CDR3 region: CSARDLQGGFYGYTF. CDR3 sequence (DNA): TGCAGTGCTAGAGATCTGCAGGGGGGATTCTATGGCTACACCTTC.

There are a few counts of this clonotype. The chain employs TRBV12-3 or TRBV12-4 and TRBJ1-2; D is unresolved. Trimming shortened V by 7 bases and J by 7 bases, and 16 bases separated the two germline ends. CDR3 length: 13 amino acids. The DNA of the CDR3 is TGTGCCAGCACATCAATCGGGAGTCGTGGCTACACCTTC. Its translation: CASTSIGSRGYTF.

The chain couples TRBV12-3 or TRBV12-4 to TRBJ2-5; the match to TRBD2 covers 9 bases. CDR3 size: 15 residues. The J segment lost 5 bases and the V segment lost 3 bases, leaving 7 bases of the junction unmatched. CDR3 coding DNA: TGTGCCAGCAGTTTTAGCGGGGGCCCTGAGGAGACCCAGTACTTC. Translated, it gives CASSFSGGPEETQYF.

This clonotype was observed a few times. The chain links TRBV10-3 to TRBJ2-3; 10 bases are shared with TRBD1. The CDR3 spans 14 residues. Germline V gene sequence: CDR1 ENHRY, CDR2 SYGVKD. Losses at the gene ends were 6 bases for V and 4 bases for J; bases not matched to a gene: 4. The CDR3 here is CAIREDRGADTQYF. CDR3 bases: TGTGCCATCAGGGAGGACAGGGGGGCAGATACGCAGTATTTT.

This chain's CDR3 is CASIRTSGVYNEQFF. CDR3 in DNA: TGTGCCAGCATCAGGACTAGCGGAGTCTACAATGAGCAGTTCTTC. This rearrangement joins TRBV7-9 to TRBJ2-1; 10 bases agree with TRBD2. CDR1 is SEHNR, CDR2 FQNEAQ, per germline (reference sequence). The CDR3 has 15 amino acids. V gave up 7 bases and J gave up 3 bases; unmatched junction bases: 6.

J is TRBJ1-5 and V is TRBV11-2, with TRBD1 matching over 11 bases. V gave up 5 bases and J gave up 4 bases; unmatched junction bases: 10. The CDR3 loop spans 17 amino acids. Looked up from germline, CDR1 is SGHAT and CDR2 is FQNNGV. CDR3 sequence reads: CASSPYGTGGRNQPQHF. The CDR3, as DNA: TGTGCCAGCAGCCCCTATGGGACAGGGGGTCGGAATCAGCCCCAGCATTTT.

V usage is TRBV5-1 and J usage is TRBJ1-4, with D hard to call. CDR3 length: 14 residues. Germline CDR1 SGHRS, CDR2 YFSETQ. Trimming shortened V by 4 bases and J by 8 bases, and 15 bases separated the two germline ends. The CDR3 is CASSGTTSPEKLFF. The CDR3 DNA reads TGCGCCAGCAGCGGAACGACCTCCCCCGAAAAACTGTTTTTT. The variable domain in full, with the rest retrieved from reference TRBV5-1 and TRBJ1-4, is KAGVTQTPRYLIKTRGQQVTLSCSPISGHRSVSWYQQTPGQGLQFLFEYFSETQRNKGNFPGRFSGRQFSNSRSEMNVSTLELGDSALYLCASSGTTSPEKLFFGSGTQLSVL.

The chain employs TRBV6-6 and TRBJ1-2; D perhaps matches TRBD1 (6 bases). V was shortened by 5 bases and J by 8 bases, with 18 bases between the two germline ends. From germline, CDR1 is MNHNY and CDR2 SVGAGI (reference sequence). The CDR3 totals 14 residues. The CDR3 here is CASSTTDSWGGYTF. The CDR3 DNA reads as TGTGCCAGCAGTACCACGGACAGTTGGGGCGGCTACACCTTC.

The genes are TRBV4-1 and TRBJ2-3; maybe TRBD1 (6 bases). CDR1 is MGHRA, CDR2 YSYEKL, per germline. V was shortened by 4 bases and J by 5 bases, with 10 bases between the two germline ends. The CDR3 consists of 13 residues. As DNA, the CDR3 is TGCGCCAGCAGCCGCGGACAGCGAGATACGCAGTATTTT. Its protein is CASSRGQRDTQYF.

This clonotype was seen a few times. The J gene is TRBJ2-5, the V gene TRBV24-1; no clear D gene. The CDR3 covers 15 residues. Trimming cost V 4 bases and J 4 bases, with 15 bases left between them. CDR1 and CDR2 from the germline V gene are KGHDR and SFDVKD. CDR3 DNA: TGTGCCACCAGTGACCCAAAAGCAGTCTCAGAGACCCAGTACTTC. Its protein is CATSDPKAVSETQYF.

This clonotype was counted many times. J is TRBJ2-5 and V is TRBV4-1; 15 bases align to TRBD2. The CDR3 runs 17 residues. V shed 5 bases and J 5 bases; nucleotides not matched to a gene: 9. The germline gives CDR1 MGHRA, CDR2 YSYEKL. CDR3 in DNA: TGCGCCAGCAGCTCGACGCGGACTAGCGGGGGGGCCGAGACCCAGTACTTC. This gives the protein CASSSTRTSGGAETQYF.

This clonotype was seen a few times. The V call is TRBV15, the J call TRBJ2-1; the D gene could be TRBD1 or TRBD2 (5 bases each). Trimming stripped 1 base from V and 7 bases from J, with 11 bases between. The CDR3 sequence is 14 residues long. CDR1 and CDR2 (germline): LNHNV, YYDKDF (reference sequence). This CDR3 reads CATSRGGDRNEQFF. The CDR3 DNA is TGTGCCACCAGCAGAGGAGGGGATCGGAATGAGCAGTTCTTC.

This clonotype was detected only a few times. This rearrangement joins TRBV10-3 to TRBJ2-7, with D perhaps assigned TRBD1 or TRBD2 (5 bases each). The CDR3 is 14 amino acids. Trimming removed 3 bases at V and 6 bases at J, with 15 bases between. Germline V gene sequence: CDR1 ENHRY, CDR2 SYGVKD. CDR3 region: CAISDLGRSGEQYF. DNA of the CDR3: TGTGCCATCAGTGATTTGGGACGGAGTGGCGAGCAGTACTTC.

This clonotype came up a few times. The chain employs TRBV5-1 and TRBJ2-2; 11 bases line up with TRBD2. The germline CDR1 and CDR2 sequences are SGHRS and YFSETQ. With 4 bases clipped from V and 5 bases from J, the junction kept 4 bases outside the gene matches. The CDR3 runs 15 residues. This chain's CDR3 is CASSLRTSGTGELFF. The CDR3 DNA follows: TGCGCCAGCAGCCTCAGGACTAGCGGGACCGGGGAGCTGTTTTTT.

In its sample, this clonotype was seen a few times. The chain is built from TRBV7-6 and TRBJ2-5; possible D gene TRBD1, 6 bases. The V end lost 1 base, the J end lost 7 bases, and 10 bases lay between the germline ends. The CDR3 length is 13 residues. The germline CDR1 and CDR2 sequences are SGHVS and FNYEAQ. DNA of the CDR3: TGTGCCAGCAGCTTAGGCTTCAGGGGGACCCAGTACTTC. Its protein is CASSLGFRGTQYF.

This clonotype was seen at least ten times. The V and J genes are TRBV7-9 and TRBJ2-7; perhaps TRBD1 as D (6 bases). The CDR3 contains 16 residues. CDR1 and CDR2 from the germline V gene are SEHNR and FQNEAQ (reference sequence). Trimming took 4 bases from V and 6 from J, leaving 22 bases between them. CDR3 DNA sequence: TGTGCCAGCAGCTCCCACGACTTGACAGGTGGTTCCGAGCAGTACTTC. Residues: CASSSHDLTGGSEQYF.

The chain has TRBV20-1 and TRBJ2-4; TRBD1 or TRBD2 may be the D gene (5 bases each). Trimming pared 5 bases from V and 5 bases from J, leaving 13 bases between. CDR1 is DFQATT, CDR2 SNEGSKA, per germline (reference sequence). This CDR3 comprises 13 residues. The CDR3 DNA follows: TGCAGTGCTTCCGGGACGGCAGAAAACATTCAGTACTTC. Protein sequence: CSASGTAENIQYF.

This clonotype turned up a few times. This chain connects TRBV5-1 to TRBJ2-5, with 10 positions matching TRBD2. CDR1 SGHRS and CDR2 YFSETQ come from the germline V gene. Trimming removed 4 bases from V and 4 bases from J; junction bases left unmatched: 7. The CDR3 is 15 residues long. In nucleotides, the CDR3 is TGCGCCAGCAGCATACCTAGCGGGAGCAGAGAGACCCAGTACTTC. This gives the protein CASSIPSGSRETQYF.

V is TRBV9 and J is TRBJ2-3, with 9 bases identical to TRBD2. CDR3 length equals 17 residues. The V gene's germline CDR1 is SGDLS and CDR2 YYNGEE. The V segment lost 4 bases and the J segment 5 bases; nucleotides outside the gene matches: 14. The CDR3 sequence: CASSPRSQREVIDTQYF. CDR3 DNA: TGTGCCAGCAGCCCCCGTTCTCAGCGGGAGGTGATAGATACGCAGTATTTT.

V usage is TRBV10-3 and J usage is TRBJ2-7; 12 bases map to TRBD2. The CDR3 is made up of 17 amino acids. Unmatched junction bases numbered 11, after V lost 2 bases and J lost 6 bases. CDR1 and CDR2 from the germline V gene are ENHRY and SYGVKD. CDR3 region: CAISESRLAGGPFEQYF. The CDR3 DNA sequence: TGTGCCATCAGTGAGAGCCGGCTAGCGGGAGGGCCCTTCGAGCAGTACTTC.

This clonotype has ten or more counts. The rearrangement links TRBV4-1 to TRBJ2-2, with no clear D. Germline lookup yields CDR1 MGHRA and CDR2 YSYEKL. This CDR3 region has 16 residues. Trimming pared 1 base from V and 1 base from J, leaving 10 bases between. The CDR3 nucleotides read TGCGCCAGCAGCCAAGTTTTACAGATGAACACCGGGGAGCTGTTTTTT. Its protein product is CASSQVLQMNTGELFF.

This clonotype was detected only a few times. V is TRBV18 and J is TRBJ2-3, with D uncertain. The CDR3 extends over 10 amino acids. Trimming removed 5 bases at V and 6 bases at J, with 3 bases between. Germline CDR1 and CDR2: KGHSH and LQKENI. The CDR3 here is CASSMDTQYF. DNA of the CDR3: TGTGCCAGCTCAATGGATACGCAGTATTTT.

The chain carries TRBV10-3 and TRBJ1-2, with 10 bases fitting TRBD1. The germline CDR1 and CDR2 sequences are ENHRY and SYGVKD. CDR3 length: 15 amino acids. J was trimmed by 6 bases and V by 6 bases; bases with no gene match: 10. Written as DNA, the CDR3 is TGTGCCATCAGCTCGACAGGGGGCGCGTCCCATGGCTACACCTTC. This sequence encodes CAISSTGGASHGYTF.

This clonotype was picked up a small number of times. The CDR3: CASSLFGLYEQYF. CDR3 sequence (DNA): TGTGCCAGCAGCTTATTCGGTCTCTACGAGCAGTACTTC. V gene TRBV7-9 combines with J gene TRBJ2-7, with no clear D. CDR1 and CDR2 (germline): SEHNR, FQNEAQ (reference sequence). The CDR3 sequence is 13 residues long. Trimming took off 2 bases at V and 3 bases at J, with 8 bases between the two ends.